This T cell receptor beta chain comes out of a study of T cell clonotyping in hematopoietic cell transplantation. The table came from immunoSEQ multiplex PCR; TCRdb's copy has only in-frame clones and leaves some out. The sample has approximately 44,000 clones; approximately 82% are singletons. Noted time point: recipient sample about 28 days before transplant, after cytoreduction. Recipient blood drawn about 28 days pretransplant and days 30, 100, 180 after. Note on this clone: Its antigen is unidentified.

V lost 5 bases to trimming and J lost 0 bases; unmatched junction nucleotides: 11. The germline V gene has CDR1 SGHTA and CDR2 FQGTGA. CDR3 length equals 19 residues. Notes on the study in general: Pathologically expanded recipient clonotypes increased progressively from day 30 to day 180 as diversity fell.

This specimen was peripheral blood mononuclear cells, taken before stem cell transplant. The V call is TRBV7-3, the J call TRBJ2-2, with 11 bases matching TRBD2. The clonotype was recovered from a man between 60 and 75 years old with myelodysplastic syndrome. Some clones in this sample may be carry-over from other donors' samples. The CDR3 reads CASSRVGLADLTNTGELFF. The DNA for the CDR3 is TGTGCCAGCAGCCGGGTGGGACTAGCGGACCTAACGAACACCGGGGAGCTGTTTTTT.